Below, 28 T cell receptor beta chains from the same sample are listed, as sequenced in a study of shared clonotypes between healthy human individuals. TCRdb's table, derived via immunoSEQ multiplex PCR, lists solely in-frame clones and lacks some. The sample includes about 1.9 million clones, just under 95% seen only once; the top ten take over 1.5%. Naive CD8 cells, CD45RO-negative and positively selected for CCR7, excluded terminally differentiated effector memory CD45RA+ cells. Source material: naive CD8+ T cells from PBMCs. Receptors originate from a man between 18 and 35 years old in good health. Some clones in this sample may be carry-over from other donors' samples.

The rearrangement uses TRBV6-1 and TRBJ2-7; 10 bases map to TRBD1. This CDR3 is built from 14 residues. Germline loops: CDR1 MNHNS, CDR2 SASEGT. The junction had 5 bases not matched to a gene; V was cut back by 6 bases and J by 3 bases. CDR3 DNA: TGTGCCAGCAGCGAGGGGACAGGGGACTACGAGCAGTACTTC. It is translated as CASSEGTGDYEQYF.

This clone was recorded once. This chain connects TRBV14 to TRBJ2-1; either TRBD1 or TRBD2 may fit D (5 bases each). CDR3 length equals 15 residues. Germline V lookup: CDR1 SGHDN, CDR2 FVKESK. Trimming shortened V by 1 base and J by 4 bases, and 11 bases separated the two germline ends. The CDR3 is CASSQVGTPYNEQFF. The CDR3 nucleotides are TGTGCCAGCAGCCAAGTCGGGACGCCGTACAATGAGCAGTTCTTC.

The J gene is TRBJ1-2, the V gene TRBV19; TRBD1 matches at 7 bases. CDR1 and CDR2 from the germline V gene are LNHDA and SQIVND (reference sequence). The V and J ends lost 4 bases and 5 bases, in that order; junction bases with no gene match: 7. CDR3 size: 14 residues. In DNA, the CDR3 is TGTGCCAGTAGTAAGGTGGGACAGATGTATGGCTACACCTTC. Its protein is CASSKVGQMYGYTF. Complete variable domain (other parts from reference TRBV19 and TRBJ1-2): DGGITQSPKYLFRKEGQNVTLSCEQNLNHDAMYWYRQDPGQGLRLIYYSQIVNDFQKGDIAEGYSVSREKKESFPLTVTSAQKNPTAFYLCASSKVGQMYGYTFGSGTRLTVV.

The rearrangement joins TRBV27 to TRBJ2-1; 10 nucleotides match TRBD2. CDR3 length: 16 residues. The V gene end was trimmed by 7 bases and the J gene end by 1 base; junction bases not matched to a gene: 7. The germline CDR1 and CDR2 sequences are MNHEY and SMNVEV (reference sequence). CDR3 nucleotides: TGTGCCAGCAACCCTAGCGGGAGAATTTCCTACAATGAGCAGTTCTTC. Translation gives CASNPSGRISYNEQFF.

This chain uses TRBV5-1 with TRBJ1-1; D possibly corresponds to TRBD1 (5 bases). V was shortened by 2 bases and J by 2 bases, with 10 bases between the two germline ends. The CDR3 is 14 amino acids. Germline V gene sequence: CDR1 SGHRS, CDR2 YFSETQ. The CDR3, as DNA: TGCGCCAGCAGCTTCGGGGGAATTAACACTGAAGCTTTCTTT. Residues: CASSFGGINTEAFF.

This clone has a single count. The chain couples TRBV27 to TRBJ2-2; 8 positions agree with TRBD1. There are 15 residues in the CDR3. Germline-derived CDR1 and CDR2 are MNHEY and SMNVEV (reference sequence). Trimming at V came to 4 bases and at J to 6 bases, leaving 7 bases not matched to a gene. CDR3 sequence (DNA): TGTGCCAGCAGTTCCGACAGGGGAAGTGCCGGGGAGCTGTTTTTT. Translated, it gives CASSSDRGSAGELFF.

Remarks on this clone: This sample includes further DNA sequences coding for the same CDR3. The chain joins TRBV27 to TRBJ2-7; D ambiguous. Trimming cost V 4 bases and J 1 base, with 8 bases left between them. This CDR3 spans 13 amino acids. Per the germline V gene, CDR1 is MNHEY and CDR2 is SMNVEV (reference sequence). This CDR3 reads CASSYGTSYEQYF. For the CDR3, the DNA is TGTGCCAGCAGTTACGGTACTTCCTACGAGCAGTACTTC.

This chain uses TRBV9 with TRBJ1-5; D not certain. The germline CDR1 and CDR2 sequences are SGDLS and YYNGEE. CDR3 length: 12 residues. V shed 4 bases and J shed 6 bases, with 8 bases lying between them. CDR3 in amino acids: CASSMGTQPQHF. CDR3 sequence (DNA): TGTGCCAGCAGCATGGGCACTCAGCCCCAGCATTTT. Together with reference TRBV9 and TRBJ1-5, the CDR3 gives the full variable domain: DSGVTQTPKHLITATGQRVTLRCSPRSGDLSVYWYQQSLDQGLQFLIQYYNGEERAKGNILERFSAQQFPDLHSELNLSSLELGDSALYFCASSMGTQPQHFGDGTRLSIL.

This sequence joins TRBV7-9 and TRBJ1-5; TRBD1 matches at 8 bases. This CDR3 comprises 15 residues. Trimming cost V 8 bases and J 6 bases; bases outside gene matches: 12. Per germline, CDR1 SEHNR and CDR2 FQNEAQ (reference sequence). The CDR3: CASELAPQGVQPQHF. The CDR3 nucleotides are TGTGCCAGCGAGCTAGCACCACAGGGGGTTCAGCCCCAGCATTTT.

This clone was detected a few times. This sample includes further DNA sequences coding for the same CDR3. V usage is TRBV5-1 and J usage is TRBJ1-1, with D possibly matching TRBD1 (5 bases). The length of the CDR3 is 13 residues. Germline CDR1 reads SGHRS; CDR2 reads YFSETQ. The V and J ends lost 2 bases and 1 base respectively, with 6 bases between them. CDR3 protein: CASSFGGNTEAFF. CDR3 in DNA: TGCGCCAGCAGCTTTGGGGGGAACACTGAAGCTTTCTTT. Using reference TRBV5-1 and TRBJ1-1 for the parts outside the CDR3, the full variable domain is KAGVTQTPRYLIKTRGQQVTLSCSPISGHRSVSWYQQTPGQGLQFLFEYFSETQRNKGNFPGRFSGRQFSNSRSEMNVSTLELGDSALYLCASSFGGNTEAFFGQGTRLTVV.

The chain joins TRBV29-1 to TRBJ2-7; 8 positions agree with TRBD1. CDR3 length equals 14 residues. The V gene end was trimmed by 6 bases and the J gene end by 3 bases; junction bases not matched to a gene: 10. In germline, CDR1 is SQVTM, CDR2 ANQGSEA. In DNA, the CDR3 is TGCAGCGTCCGCCTCGGACAGGGAGGCTACGAGCAGTACTTC. This codes for CSVRLGQGGYEQYF.

Worth noting for this clone: One junction end does not reproduce the germline sequence, and a read error may be involved. This sequence joins TRBV28 and TRBJ1-1; unclear D gene. CDR1 MDHEN and CDR2 SYDVKM come from the germline V gene. The CDR3 covers 13 residues. CDR3 in DNA: TGTGCCAGCAGTTTAGTGGTGAACGCTGAAGCTTTCTTT. Translating it yields CASSLVVNAEAFF.

The chain carries TRBV4-1 and TRBJ2-1; 7 bases agree with TRBD1. The CDR3 is made up of 18 amino acids. The J segment lost 1 base and the V segment lost 0 bases, leaving 9 bases of the junction unmatched. Germline V CDR1 and CDR2: MGHRA, YSYEKL. The DNA for the CDR3 is TGCGCCAGCAGCCAAGAAAACTTCCAGGGGGAGTCCTACAATGAGCAGTTCTTC. Protein product: CASSQENFQGESYNEQFF.

The gene calls are TRBV5-1 and TRBJ1-2, with TRBD1 matching 10 bases. V was pared by 3 bases and J by 6 bases, with 5 bases of the junction left unmatched. Germline CDR1 SGHRS, CDR2 YFSETQ. The length of the CDR3 is 14 residues. The CDR3 protein is CASSSLTGGNGYTF. The CDR3 region has the DNA TGCGCCAGCAGCTCCCTGACAGGGGGCAATGGCTACACCTTC.

V and J are TRBV30 and TRBJ1-5; D is undetermined. CDR3 length: 13 residues. Trimming took 2 bases from V and 7 from J, leaving 12 bases between them. Germline CDR1 is GTSNPN and CDR2 is SVGIG (reference sequence). CDR3 sequence: CAWSSNNDQPQHF. Written as DNA, the CDR3 is TGTGCCTGGAGTTCCAACAACGACCAGCCCCAGCATTTT.

J is TRBJ1-4 and V is TRBV6-5; D not resolved. The CDR3 sequence is 15 residues long. CDR1 and CDR2 (germline): MNHEY, SVGAGI. The V gene lost 0 bases and the J gene lost 7 bases, with 12 bases spanning the gap. This chain's CDR3 is CASSYSSRIGEKLFF. The CDR3, as DNA: TGTGCCAGCAGTTACTCCAGCAGGATTGGTGAAAAACTGTTTTTT.

The chain is built from TRBV7-9 and TRBJ1-2, with D unclear. Germline CDR1 is SEHNR and CDR2 is FQNEAQ (reference sequence). V dropped 3 bases and J dropped 5 bases, with 16 bases sitting between them. The CDR3 has 15 residues. Written as DNA, the CDR3 is TGTGCCAGCAGCTTCGGACCTCTCGTAGGGTATGGCTACACCTTC. The encoded protein is CASSFGPLVGYGYTF.

V is TRBV19 and J is TRBJ1-1; a possible D gene is TRBD1 (5 bases). Trimming shortened V by 5 bases and J by 4 bases, and 17 bases separated the two germline ends. CDR1 is LNHDA, CDR2 SQIVND, per germline (reference sequence). The CDR3 has 15 amino acids. For the CDR3, the DNA is TGTGCCAGTAGTTCTCACTCGGTGGGGGGCACTGAAGCTTTCTTT. Translated, it gives CASSSHSVGGTEAFF.

The rearrangement joins TRBV10-1 to TRBJ2-2, with D possibly being TRBD1 (5 bases). Germline V gene data show CDR1 as WNHNN and CDR2 as SYGVQD (reference sequence). The CDR3 covers 13 residues. The V gene lost 6 bases and the J gene lost 6 bases, with 11 bases spanning the gap. The chain's CDR3 is CASSAGLAGELFF. CDR3 DNA: TGCGCCAGCAGCGCAGGGTTGGCCGGGGAGCTGTTTTTT.

The chain joins TRBV19 to TRBJ1-1; D is ambiguous. This CDR3 has 14 residues. Per the germline V gene, CDR1 is LNHDA and CDR2 is SQIVND (reference sequence). Deletions cut 1 base from V and 8 bases from J, with 14 bases between. The CDR3 protein is CASSIGVGGPEAFF. The CDR3 DNA follows: TGTGCCAGTAGTATAGGGGTGGGAGGCCCCGAAGCTTTCTTT.

The chain combines TRBV30 with TRBJ2-5; unclear D gene. The J call may be mistaken, given a closer DNA end match to TRBJ2-7. The length of the CDR3 is 12 residues. Germline CDR1 is GTSNPN and CDR2 is SVGIG (reference sequence). CDR3 coding DNA: TGTGCCTGGAGTGTAGGCGTATACGAGCAGTACTTC. Protein: CAWSVGVYEQYF.

The chain's CDR3 is CASSVGTGFGYEQYF. The CDR3 DNA sequence: TGTGCCAGCAGCGTAGGGACAGGGTTCGGCTACGAGCAGTACTTC. This chain uses TRBV9 with TRBJ2-7; 8 bases map to TRBD1. Germline V gene data show CDR1 as SGDLS and CDR2 as YYNGEE. The CDR3 consists of 15 residues. V lost 0 bases to trimming and J lost 3 bases; unmatched junction nucleotides: 5.

This clone was recorded once. The chain combines TRBV27 with TRBJ1-2; possibly TRBD1 for D (5 bases). The CDR3 sequence is 14 residues long. Trimming stripped 5 bases from V and 3 bases from J, with 13 bases between. Per germline, CDR1 MNHEY and CDR2 SMNVEV (reference sequence). DNA of the CDR3: TGTGCCAGCAGTGCTAATGGGGGTCACTATGGCTACACCTTC. It encodes CASSANGGHYGYTF.

This chain's CDR3 is CASSLTLFSGVFTEAFF. CDR3 nucleotide sequence: TGTGCCAGCAGCTTAACTCTGTTTTCAGGGGTCTTTACTGAAGCTTTCTTT. The chain combines TRBV11-1 with TRBJ1-1; D is possibly TRBD1 (6 bases). Germline V gene data show CDR1 as SGHAT and CDR2 as FQDESV (reference sequence). The CDR3 contains 17 residues. V dropped 2 bases and J dropped 5 bases, with 21 bases sitting between them.

V is TRBV28 and J is TRBJ1-1, with D possibly being TRBD1 (6 bases). This CDR3 region has 14 residues. The germline V and J ends were trimmed by 6 bases and 1 base, with 12 bases remaining between them. The germline CDR1 and CDR2 sequences are MDHEN and SYDVKM. CDR3 nucleotide sequence: TGTGCCAGCAGCAAACAGGGTGAGAACACTGAAGCTTTCTTT. This sequence encodes CASSKQGENTEAFF.

The genes are TRBV2 and TRBJ1-2; unclear D gene. The germline V and J ends were trimmed by 1 base and 2 bases, with 11 bases remaining between them. Germline values: CDR1 SNHLY, CDR2 FYNNEI. The CDR3 length is 15 residues. CDR3 in DNA: TGTGCCAGCAGTGAAGGAGTCACAGCCAACTATGGCTACACCTTC. Translation gives CASSEGVTANYGYTF.

This chain links TRBV7-7 with TRBJ2-1; a weak D match, TRBD2 (6 bases). Trimming stripped 4 bases from V and 7 bases from J, with 11 bases between. The germline V gene encodes CDR1 SSHAT and CDR2 FNYEAQ (reference sequence). This CDR3 region has 13 residues. CDR3 DNA sequence: TGTGCCAGCAGCTCAGGACGGGGGAATGAGCAGTTCTTC. Its translation: CASSSGRGNEQFF. Using reference TRBV7-7 and TRBJ2-1 for the parts outside the CDR3, the full variable domain is GAGVSQSPRYKVTKRGQDVTLRCDPISSHATLYWYQQALGQGPEFLTYFNYEAQPDKSGLPSDRFSAERPEGSISTLTIQRTEQRDSAMYRCASSSGRGNEQFFGPGTRLTVL.

Of note for this clone: The same CDR3 can be traced to other DNA sequences in this sample. The chain couples TRBV27 to TRBJ1-1; D unresolved. Trimming stripped 3 bases from V and 7 bases from J, with 6 bases between. Germline CDR1 reads MNHEY; CDR2 reads SMNVEV (reference sequence). The CDR3 runs to 11 residues. For the CDR3, the DNA is TGTGCCAGCAGTTTGGGCGGTGAAGCTTTCTTT. It codes for CASSLGGEAFF.